These 30 T cell receptor beta chains were sequenced from one sample in a study of blood T cell repertoires in COVID-19. Libraries were prepared by immunoSEQ multiplex PCR; TCRdb keeps only in-frame clonotypes and omits some of them. The sample gives over 150,000 clones, approximately 83% of which show up once; roughly 9% is in the top ten. The sample taken for sequencing was peripheral blood. These receptors originate from a woman older than 75 with active or convalescent COVID-19.

The J gene is TRBJ2-5, the V gene TRBV7-2; TRBD2 matches at 8 bases. Germline V lookup: CDR1 SGHTA, CDR2 FQGNSA. V was clipped by 5 bases and J by 2 bases; unmatched bases: 7. The CDR3 has 15 amino acids. The CDR3 here is CASSPGGGRQETQYF. CDR3 nucleotide sequence: TGTGCCAGCAGCCCCGGGGGGGGGCGGCAAGAGACCCAGTACTTC.

The CDR3: CASSLVSDWVVLTQYF. The CDR3 DNA sequence: TGTGCCAGCAGCTTAGTCTCGGACTGGGTCGTACTAACCCAGTACTTC. The J gene is TRBJ2-5, the V gene TRBV7-2, with D tentatively TRBD2 (5 bases). Germline lookup yields CDR1 SGHTA and CDR2 FQGNSA. The CDR3 extends over 16 amino acids. Trimming left V 1 base short and J 8 bases short, with 20 bases between.

The chain uses TRBV27 and TRBJ2-7; 11 nucleotides agree with TRBD2. The germline CDR1 and CDR2 sequences are MNHEY and SMNVEV (reference sequence). V was pared by 4 bases and J by 6 bases, with 5 bases of the junction left unmatched. The CDR3 extends over 14 amino acids. As DNA, the CDR3 is TGTGCCAGCAGTTCGGGTCTAGCGGGGGGCGAGCAGTACTTC. Translation: CASSSGLAGGEQYF.

The chain joins TRBV27 to TRBJ1-2; no clear D gene. CDR3 length: 12 amino acids. The germline V gene has CDR1 MNHEY and CDR2 SMNVEV (reference sequence). V was cut by 6 bases and J by 7 bases, with 12 bases left in between. DNA for the CDR3: TGTGCCAGCAGGAGGTCGGGGAGTGGCTACACCTTC. Its translation is CASRRSGSGYTF.

The chain has TRBV2 and TRBJ2-2; 9 nucleotides match TRBD2. Germline lookup yields CDR1 SNHLY and CDR2 FYNNEI. The ends lost 10 bases at V and 6 bases at J; junction bases unmatched: 9. The CDR3 totals 14 residues. The CDR3 bases are TGTGCCACCAGGGGACTAGCATCCCCCGGGGAGCTGTTTTTT. Residues: CATRGLASPGELFF.

The chain combines TRBV5-8 with TRBJ2-1; perhaps TRBD2 as D (7 bases). CDR1 and CDR2 (germline): SGHTS, YDEGEE. The length of the CDR3 is 14 residues. Trimming left V 2 bases short and J 7 bases short, with 13 bases between. The CDR3 nucleotides are TGTGCCAGCAGCTTTGGGGGGGCTGGGAATGAGCAGTTCTTC. This codes for CASSFGGAGNEQFF.

In this sample, this clone turned up a few times. The sample carries other DNA sequences with the same CDR3. This sequence joins TRBV15 and TRBJ1-4; TRBD1 matches at 7 bases. Trimming cost V 5 bases and J 4 bases; bases outside gene matches: 7. The CDR3 length is 15 residues. Germline CDR1 reads LNHNV; CDR2 reads YYDKDF (reference sequence). CDR3 DNA: TGTGCCACCAGCCCGCGGACAGGCCGTAATGAAAAACTGTTTTTT. It yields the protein CATSPRTGRNEKLFF.

This chain links TRBV7-9 with TRBJ1-2; no clear D. CDR3 length: 12 amino acids. Between the trimmed V and J ends, which lost 5 bases and 4 bases, there was a span of 8 bases. Germline assignment: CDR1 SEHNR and CDR2 FQNEAQ (reference sequence). The CDR3 nucleotides are TGTGCCAGCAGCCTCGAGGGCTATGGCTACACCTTC. The encoded protein is CASSLEGYGYTF.

J is TRBJ2-2 and V is TRBV9, with D hard to call. This CDR3 is built from 16 residues. The V gene lost 4 bases and the J gene lost 2 bases, with 15 bases spanning the gap. CDR1 is SGDLS and CDR2 is YYNGEE in the germline V gene. This CDR3 is CASSPRVELNTGELFF. CDR3 bases: TGTGCCAGCAGCCCCCGTGTCGAGTTAAACACCGGGGAGCTGTTTTTT.

The CDR3 here is CASSQGAPDTQYF. DNA of the CDR3: TGTGCCAGCAGCCAAGGGGCCCCAGATACGCAGTATTTT. The rearrangement joins TRBV3-1 (or the pseudogene TRBV3-2) to TRBJ2-3; no firm D call. Germline CDR1 reads LGHDT; CDR2 reads YNNKEL (reference sequence). The CDR3 has 13 residues. V lost 1 base, J lost 4 bases, and 6 bases lay in between.

This clone was seen a single time. DNA for the CDR3: TGCGCCAGCAGCCAACTAAGCAATCAGCCCCAGCATTTT. The encoded protein is CASSQLSNQPQHF. V usage is TRBV4-1 and J usage is TRBJ1-5; the D is unclear. The germline V gene encodes CDR1 MGHRA and CDR2 YSYEKL. The V end was cut by 2 bases, the J end by 1 base, with 3 bases between. This CDR3 region has 13 residues.

J is TRBJ1-1 and V is TRBV18; no clear D gene. CDR1 is KGHSH and CDR2 is LQKENI in the germline V gene. The V end lost 2 bases, the J end lost 4 bases, and 14 bases lay between the germline ends. The CDR3 loop spans 15 amino acids. The DNA of the CDR3 is TGTGCCAGCTCACCAGTAGACACGGGGAGCACTGAAGCTTTCTTT. Protein sequence: CASSPVDTGSTEAFF.

The chain carries TRBV19 and TRBJ2-5, with D perhaps TRBD1 (6 bases). CDR1 is LNHDA, CDR2 SQIVND, per germline (reference sequence). The CDR3 extends over 14 amino acids. Trimming pared 5 bases from V and 4 bases from J, leaving 14 bases between. CDR3 in amino acids: CASSAPGVGETQYF. The CDR3 bases are TGTGCCAGTAGTGCACCAGGGGTAGGAGAGACCCAGTACTTC. The full variable domain, in which reference TRBV19 and TRBJ2-5 provide the parts outside the CDR3, is DGGITQSPKYLFRKEGQNVTLSCEQNLNHDAMYWYRQDPGQGLRLIYYSQIVNDFQKGDIAEGYSVSREKKESFPLTVTSAQKNPTAFYLCASSAPGVGETQYFGPGTRLLVL.

The CDR3 DNA reads TGTGCTAGTGGGACCCCGGGGGGCAATCAGCCCCAGCATTTT. Translated, it gives CASGTPGGNQPQHF. The chain uses TRBV12-5 and TRBJ1-5; maybe TRBD1 (5 bases). The CDR3 covers 14 residues. Trimming took 6 bases from V and 2 from J, leaving 11 bases between them. From germline, CDR1 is LGHNT and CDR2 FRNRAP.

In the case of this clone: The same CDR3 is also encoded by other DNA sequences in this sample. The rearrangement links TRBV30 to TRBJ1-5, with D unclear. The CDR3 is made up of 15 amino acids. Germline CDR1 and CDR2: GTSNPN and SVGIG (reference sequence). The V end was cut by 0 bases, the J end by 0 bases, with 9 bases between. CDR3 amino acids: CAWSVRGYSNQPQHF. In nucleotides, the CDR3 is TGTGCCTGGAGTGTACGGGGTTATAGCAATCAGCCCCAGCATTTT.

V gene TRBV19 combines with J gene TRBJ1-1; TRBD1 agrees at 10 bases. Germline V gene sequence: CDR1 LNHDA, CDR2 SQIVND (reference sequence). The CDR3 extends over 16 amino acids. The junction had 6 bases not matched to a gene; V was cut back by 0 bases and J by 5 bases. The CDR3 reads CASSIEKGQGWTEAFF. CDR3 in DNA: TGTGCCAGTAGTATAGAGAAGGGACAGGGGTGGACTGAAGCTTTCTTT. The full variable domain, in which reference TRBV19 and TRBJ1-1 provide the parts outside the CDR3, is DGGITQSPKYLFRKEGQNVTLSCEQNLNHDAMYWYRQDPGQGLRLIYYSQIVNDFQKGDIAEGYSVSREKKESFPLTVTSAQKNPTAFYLCASSIEKGQGWTEAFFGQGTRLTVV.

The chain links TRBV6-6 to TRBJ2-5; 10 bases line up with TRBD2. V lost 3 bases to trimming and J lost 4 bases; unmatched junction nucleotides: 5. Per the germline V gene, CDR1 is MNHNY and CDR2 is SVGAGI (reference sequence). The CDR3 is made up of 15 amino acids. CDR3 DNA: TGTGCCAGCAGTTATCCAGCGGGGGGGAGAGAGACCCAGTACTTC. This encodes CASSYPAGGRETQYF.

V is TRBV4-2 and J is TRBJ2-1, with D perhaps TRBD2 (5 bases). The CDR3 totals 16 residues. Germline V gives CDR1 LGHNA, CDR2 YNFKEQ. The V and J ends lost 0 bases and 6 bases respectively, with 15 bases between them. The CDR3 region has the DNA TGTGCCAGCAGCCAAGATAGCTCGAGGGCTCGCAATGAGCAGTTCTTC. This translates into CASSQDSSRARNEQFF.

The V and J genes are TRBV7-2 and TRBJ2-3; no clear D gene. Trimming took off 8 bases at V and 6 bases at J, with 15 bases between the two ends. The CDR3 is 13 residues long. Germline CDR1 is SGHTA and CDR2 is FQGNSA. The CDR3 DNA reads as TGTGCCAGCTTATGGGCATCTGGGGATACGCAGTATTTT. Its translation: CASLWASGDTQYF.

The chain couples TRBV10-3 to TRBJ1-2, with 9 nucleotides matching TRBD1. V gave up 6 bases and J gave up 7 bases; unmatched junction bases: 9. CDR3 size: 14 residues. The germline V gene encodes CDR1 ENHRY and CDR2 SYGVKD. In nucleotides, the CDR3 is TGTGCCATCAGCGAGAGACAGGGGGAATCTGGCTACACCTTC. It yields the protein CAISERQGESGYTF.

V usage is TRBV7-9 and J usage is TRBJ2-3; TRBD2 agrees at 10 bases. The CDR3 is made up of 18 amino acids. Per the germline V gene, CDR1 is SEHNR and CDR2 is FQNEAQ (reference sequence). J lost 6 bases, V lost 4 bases, and 16 bases had no gene match. The chain's CDR3 is CASSYKRGGKTATDTQYF. In DNA, the CDR3 is TGTGCCAGCAGCTACAAGCGGGGGGGAAAAACCGCCACTGATACGCAGTATTTT.

This clone was seen a handful of times. The chain is built from TRBV11-2 and TRBJ1-1, with TRBD1 identical over 7 bases. The germline gives CDR1 SGHAT, CDR2 FQNNGV. The V segment lost 5 bases and the J segment 11 bases; nucleotides outside the gene matches: 8. CDR3 length equals 12 residues. CDR3 protein: CASSADRASAFF. CDR3 nucleotide sequence: TGTGCCAGCAGCGCCGACAGGGCTTCGGCTTTCTTT.

This clone came up once. The CDR3 reads CASSDQETQYF. Written as DNA, the CDR3 is TGTGCCAGCTCCGACCAAGAGACCCAGTACTTC. This chain links TRBV18 with TRBJ2-5; D remains unclear. V was shortened by 6 bases and J by 0 bases, with 2 bases between the two germline ends. Germline V gene sequence: CDR1 KGHSH, CDR2 LQKENI. This CDR3 has 11 residues. The complete variable domain, with remaining parts taken from reference TRBV18 and TRBJ2-5, reads NAGVMQNPRHLVRRRGQEARLRCSPMKGHSHVYWYRQLPEEGLKFMVYLQKENIIDESGMPKERFSAEFPKEGPSILRIQQVVRGDSAAYFCASSDQETQYFGPGTRLLVL.

V usage is TRBV30 and J usage is TRBJ2-7; TRBD1 agrees at 8 bases. V was clipped by 2 bases and J by 5 bases; unmatched bases: 5. The CDR3 runs to 13 residues. The germline CDR1 and CDR2 sequences are GTSNPN and SVGIG (reference sequence). CDR3 sequence (DNA): TGTGCCTGGAGTTCGACAGGGGTAGACGAGCAGTACTTC. Its protein is CAWSSTGVDEQYF.

The CDR3 nucleotides are TGTGCCAGCAGCCAAATTTGGGACAGCTCCTACGAGCAGTACTTC. Translated: CASSQIWDSSYEQYF. V and J are TRBV3-1 (or the pseudogene TRBV3-2) and TRBJ2-7, with 7 bases that match TRBD1. The length of the CDR3 is 15 residues. CDR1 is LGHDT, CDR2 YNNKEL, per germline (reference sequence). J gave up 0 bases and V 2 bases, and 4 bases lay outside the gene matches.

The chain carries TRBV6-2 or TRBV6-3 and TRBJ2-1; the match to TRBD2 covers 16 bases. The CDR3 is 16 residues long. Trimming at V came to 4 bases and at J to 9 bases, leaving 6 bases not matched to a gene. The germline V gene has CDR1 MNHEY and CDR2 SVGEGT. CDR3: CASSLGLAGGQGEQFF. The DNA for the CDR3 is TGTGCCAGCAGTTTGGGACTAGCGGGGGGGCAGGGTGAGCAGTTCTTC.

This clone was picked up one time. The gene calls are TRBV5-4 and TRBJ2-5, with D possibly being TRBD2 (7 bases). The germline gives CDR1 SGHNT, CDR2 YYREEE (reference sequence). Trimming took 7 bases from V and 3 from J, leaving 16 bases between them. This CDR3 region has 14 residues. CDR3: CASLLLGGEETQYF. In DNA form, the CDR3 reads TGTGCCAGCTTACTCCTAGGGGGGGAAGAGACCCAGTACTTC.

This chain links TRBV11-2 with TRBJ1-1; D is ambiguous. Germline V lookup: CDR1 SGHAT, CDR2 FQNNGV. With 2 bases removed from V and 5 bases from J, the gap between germline ends came to 9 bases. There are 13 residues in the CDR3. The CDR3 region has the DNA TGTGCCAGCAGCTTACCAGGCCTTACTGAAGCTTTCTTT. It codes for CASSLPGLTEAFF. Based on the CDR3 plus reference TRBV11-2 and TRBJ1-1, the full variable domain is EAGVAQSPRYKIIEKRQSVAFWCNPISGHATLYWYQQILGQGPKLLIQFQNNGVVDDSQLPKDRFSAERLKGVDSTLKIQPAKLEDSAVYLCASSLPGLTEAFFGQGTRLTVV.

This clone is a singleton in its sample. The J gene is TRBJ2-5, the V gene TRBV18, with D possibly matching TRBD2 (5 bases). V lost 3 bases and J 3 bases, leaving 8 bases between the germline ends. This CDR3 has 13 residues. Germline V lookup: CDR1 KGHSH, CDR2 LQKENI. The CDR3 nucleotides are TGTGCCAGCTCACCGAGGGCGGAAGAGACCCAGTACTTC. This translates into CASSPRAEETQYF.

The chain combines TRBV24-1 with TRBJ2-3, with D possibly TRBD1 on 6 matching bases. From germline, CDR1 is KGHDR and CDR2 SFDVKD. V lost 3 bases and J lost 8, with 11 bases in between. The CDR3 has 13 amino acids. CDR3 DNA: TGTGCCACCAGTGATCCTGGACAGAGTACGCAGTATTTT. It translates to CATSDPGQSTQYF.